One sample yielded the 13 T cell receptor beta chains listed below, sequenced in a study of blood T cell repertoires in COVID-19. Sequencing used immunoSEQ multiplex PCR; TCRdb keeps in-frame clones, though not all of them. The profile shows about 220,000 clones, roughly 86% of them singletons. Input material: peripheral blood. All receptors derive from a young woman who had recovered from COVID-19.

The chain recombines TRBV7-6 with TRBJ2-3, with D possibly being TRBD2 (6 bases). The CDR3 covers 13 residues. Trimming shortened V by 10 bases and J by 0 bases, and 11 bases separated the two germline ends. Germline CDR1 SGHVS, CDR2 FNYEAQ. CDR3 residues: CATRDFSTDTQYF. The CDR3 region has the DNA TGTGCCACCCGGGACTTCAGCACAGATACGCAGTATTTT.

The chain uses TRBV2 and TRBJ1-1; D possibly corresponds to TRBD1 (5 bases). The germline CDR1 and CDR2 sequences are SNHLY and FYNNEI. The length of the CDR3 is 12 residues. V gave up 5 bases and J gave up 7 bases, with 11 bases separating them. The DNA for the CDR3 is TGTGCCAGCAGTTCCTCGACAGTTGAAGCTTTCTTT. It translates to CASSSSTVEAFF. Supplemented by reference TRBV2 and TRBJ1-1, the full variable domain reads EPEVTQTPSHQVTQMGQEVILRCVPISNHLYFYWYRQILGQKVEFLVSFYNNEISEKSEIFDDQFSVERPDGSNFTLKIRSTKLEDSAMYFCASSSSTVEAFFGQGTRLTVV.

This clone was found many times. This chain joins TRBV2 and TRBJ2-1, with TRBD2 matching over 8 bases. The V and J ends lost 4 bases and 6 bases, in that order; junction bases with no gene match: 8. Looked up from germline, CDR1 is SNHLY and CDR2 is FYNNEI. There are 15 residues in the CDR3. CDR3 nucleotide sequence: TGTGCCAGCAGTGCGTTCCGGGGGGGCCTCAATGAGCAGTTCTTC. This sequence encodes CASSAFRGGLNEQFF. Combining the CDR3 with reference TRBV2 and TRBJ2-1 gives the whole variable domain EPEVTQTPSHQVTQMGQEVILRCVPISNHLYFYWYRQILGQKVEFLVSFYNNEISEKSEIFDDQFSVERPDGSNFTLKIRSTKLEDSAMYFCASSAFRGGLNEQFFGPGTRLTVL.

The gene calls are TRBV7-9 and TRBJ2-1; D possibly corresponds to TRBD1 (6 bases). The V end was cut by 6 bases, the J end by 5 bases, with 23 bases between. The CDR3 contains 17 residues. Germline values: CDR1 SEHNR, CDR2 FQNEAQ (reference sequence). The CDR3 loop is CASSGLRTGSPNNEQFF. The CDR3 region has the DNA TGTGCCAGCAGTGGACTGAGAACAGGGTCCCCGAACAATGAGCAGTTCTTC.

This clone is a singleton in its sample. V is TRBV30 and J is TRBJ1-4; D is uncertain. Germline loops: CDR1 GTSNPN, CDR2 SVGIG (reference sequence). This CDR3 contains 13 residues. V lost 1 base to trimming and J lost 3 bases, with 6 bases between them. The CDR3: CAWSATANEKLFF. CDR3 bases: TGTGCCTGGAGTGCTACAGCTAATGAAAAACTGTTTTTT.

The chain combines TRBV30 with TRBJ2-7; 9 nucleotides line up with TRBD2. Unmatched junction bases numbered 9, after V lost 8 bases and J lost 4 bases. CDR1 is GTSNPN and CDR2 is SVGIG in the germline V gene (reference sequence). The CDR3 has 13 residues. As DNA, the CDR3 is TGTGCCGGTGGGCGGGGGGGCCGGTACGAGCAGTACTTC. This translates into CAGGRGGRYEQYF. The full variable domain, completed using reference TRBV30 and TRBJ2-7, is SQTIHQWPATLVQPVGSPLSLECTVEGTSNPNLYWYRQAAGRGLQLLFYSVGIGQISSEVPQNLSASRPQDRQFILSSKKLLLSDSGFYLCAGGRGGRYEQYFGPGTRLTVT.

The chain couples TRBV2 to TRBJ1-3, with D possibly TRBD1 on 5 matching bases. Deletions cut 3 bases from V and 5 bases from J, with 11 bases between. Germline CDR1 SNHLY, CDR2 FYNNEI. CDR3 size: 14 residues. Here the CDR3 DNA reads TGTGCCAGCAGTGAGAGGGGAGGACGAAACACCATATATTTT. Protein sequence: CASSERGGRNTIYF.

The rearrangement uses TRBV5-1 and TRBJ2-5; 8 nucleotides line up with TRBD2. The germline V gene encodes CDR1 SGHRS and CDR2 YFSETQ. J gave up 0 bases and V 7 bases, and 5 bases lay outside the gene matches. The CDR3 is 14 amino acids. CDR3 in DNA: TGCGCCAGCGATATAGCGGGGAACCAAGAGACCCAGTACTTC. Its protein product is CASDIAGNQETQYF.

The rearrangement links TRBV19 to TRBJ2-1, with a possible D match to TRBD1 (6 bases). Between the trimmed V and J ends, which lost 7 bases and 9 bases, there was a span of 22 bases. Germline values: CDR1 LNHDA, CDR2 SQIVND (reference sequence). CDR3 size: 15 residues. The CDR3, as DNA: TGTGCCAGTAAACCCAGCCTAGCAGGGGTCGGTGAGCAGTTCTTC. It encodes CASKPSLAGVGEQFF.

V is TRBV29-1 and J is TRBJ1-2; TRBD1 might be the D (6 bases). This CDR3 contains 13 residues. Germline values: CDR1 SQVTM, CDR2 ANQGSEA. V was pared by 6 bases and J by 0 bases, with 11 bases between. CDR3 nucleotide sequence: TGCAGCGTGCCCGGGACACCTAACTATGGCTACACCTTC. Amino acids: CSVPGTPNYGYTF.

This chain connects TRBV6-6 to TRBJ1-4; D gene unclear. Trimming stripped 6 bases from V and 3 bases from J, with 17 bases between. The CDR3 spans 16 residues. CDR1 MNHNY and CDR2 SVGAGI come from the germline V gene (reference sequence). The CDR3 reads CASSLPPAGANEKLFF. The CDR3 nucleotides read TGTGCCAGCAGCCTCCCCCCCGCCGGGGCTAATGAAAAACTGTTTTTT.

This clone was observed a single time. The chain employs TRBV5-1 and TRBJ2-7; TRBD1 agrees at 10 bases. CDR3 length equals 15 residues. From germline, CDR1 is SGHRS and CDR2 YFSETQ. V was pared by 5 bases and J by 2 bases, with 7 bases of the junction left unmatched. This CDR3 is CASSRSGQGTYEQYF. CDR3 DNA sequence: TGCGCCAGCAGTCGCTCGGGACAGGGGACCTACGAGCAGTACTTC. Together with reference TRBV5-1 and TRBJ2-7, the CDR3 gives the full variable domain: KAGVTQTPRYLIKTRGQQVTLSCSPISGHRSVSWYQQTPGQGLQFLFEYFSETQRNKGNFPGRFSGRQFSNSRSEMNVSTLELGDSALYLCASSRSGQGTYEQYFGPGTRLTVT.

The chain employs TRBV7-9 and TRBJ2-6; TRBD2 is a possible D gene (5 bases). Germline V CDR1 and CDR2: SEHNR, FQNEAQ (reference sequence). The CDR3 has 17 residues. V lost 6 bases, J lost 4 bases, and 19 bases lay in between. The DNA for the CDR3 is TGTGCCAGCAGTACCCCCAGCGAGGGATTGGGGGCCAACGTCCTGACTTTC. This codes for CASSTPSEGLGANVLTF.